The 14 T cell receptor beta chains reported below all come from one sample, sequenced in a study of human T cells and chemical hapten exposure. TCRdb re-derived calls from the RACE reads in MiXCR, one entry per CDR3 protein. This table has 95,000 to 100,000 distinct CDR3 sequences, 11% appearing once. As to time point: pre-sensitization, week 0. The sample's treatment: therapeutic diphenylcyclopropenone sensitization with weekly scalp DPC. Here the sequenced sample was whole blood, taken in connection with sensitization to the hapten diphenylcyclopropenone (DPC). The source is a woman in her sixties with alopecia areata. Some clones in this sample may be carry-over from other donors' samples.

In this sample, this clonotype turned up a few times. The J gene is TRBJ1-1, the V gene TRBV5-1; a weak D match, TRBD1 (6 bases). Between the trimmed V and J ends, which lost 4 bases and 3 bases, there was a span of 13 bases. This CDR3 has 14 amino acids. The V gene's germline CDR1 is SGHRS and CDR2 YFSETQ. This chain's CDR3 is CASSRGYSDTEAFF. In DNA form, the CDR3 reads TGCGCCAGCAGCAGGGGGTACAGTGACACTGAAGCTTTCTTT.

This clonotype was recorded at least ten times. The V and J genes are TRBV5-1 and TRBJ2-7; 9 bases match TRBD2. J gave up 0 bases and V 4 bases, and 5 bases lay outside the gene matches. From germline, CDR1 is SGHRS and CDR2 YFSETQ. CDR3 length: 15 residues. The CDR3 protein is CASSASGVSSYEQYF. In DNA form, the CDR3 reads TGCGCCAGCAGCGCTAGCGGGGTGAGCTCCTACGAGCAGTACTTC.

This clonotype was observed a few times. The V gene is TRBV4-1, the J gene TRBJ1-6; D not certain. The V end was cut by 6 bases, the J end by 8 bases, with 8 bases between. This CDR3 comprises 12 residues. Germline V gives CDR1 MGHRA, CDR2 YSYEKL. CDR3 sequence (DNA): TGCGCCAGCAGAGACGGTGATTCACCCCTCCACTTT. This gives the protein CASRDGDSPLHF.

The table lists this clonotype with many counts. The genes are TRBV27 and TRBJ1-1; perhaps TRBD1 as D (5 bases). Germline V gene data show CDR1 as MNHEY and CDR2 as SMNVEV (reference sequence). V was trimmed by 2 bases and J by 11 bases, leaving 12 bases between them. This CDR3 has 12 residues. The CDR3 spells CASSLRDGRAFF. DNA of the CDR3: TGTGCCAGCAGTTTAAGGGACGGCAGGGCTTTCTTT.

For this clonotype: This is likely a read error, given that the CDR3 carries no conserved phenylalanine or tryptophan at its end. The rearrangement uses TRBV18 and TRBJ1-1; a possible D gene is TRBD1 (6 bases). Germline-derived CDR1 and CDR2 are KGHSH and LQKENI. V was clipped by 2 bases and J by 5 bases, with 9 bases between them. The CDR3 is made up of 13 amino acids. CDR3 nucleotide sequence: TGTGCCAGCTCACCAGAGGGGGGGACTGAAGCTTTCCTT. This codes for CASSPEGGTEAFL.

The chain couples TRBV9 to TRBJ2-3, with D unclear. CDR3 length: 18 residues. Germline CDR1 reads SGDLS; CDR2 reads YYNGEE. Trimming left V 0 bases short and J 0 bases short, with 17 bases between. The CDR3 DNA sequence: TGTGCCAGCAGCGTAGACATAGGGTACGGCTATAGCACAGATACGCAGTATTTT. Protein: CASSVDIGYGYSTDTQYF.

The rearrangement joins TRBV30 to TRBJ2-7, with D perhaps given as TRBD1 or TRBD2 (5 bases each). V gave up 8 bases and J gave up 1 base, with 15 bases separating them. There are 13 residues in the CDR3. CDR1 is GTSNPN and CDR2 is SVGIG in the germline V gene (reference sequence). The CDR3 DNA follows: TGTGCCGGAGTCCGGGACCGATCCTACGAGCAGTACTTC. Translating gives CAGVRDRSYEQYF.

This clonotype occurred a few times. The chain employs TRBV29-1 and TRBJ1-1; D is undetermined. The CDR3 is 13 amino acids. Germline loops: CDR1 SQVTM, CDR2 ANQGSEA. V was shortened by 6 bases and J by 1 base, with 12 bases between the two germline ends. CDR3 residues: CSVGKGSNTEAFF. The CDR3 DNA reads TGCAGCGTGGGGAAGGGTTCGAACACTGAAGCTTTCTTT.

The V gene is TRBV2, the J gene TRBJ2-3; D unresolved. V gave up 7 bases and J gave up 5 bases, with 10 bases separating them. The CDR3 covers 12 residues. Germline lookup yields CDR1 SNHLY and CDR2 FYNNEI. The CDR3 here is CASTRHGDTQYF. CDR3 sequence (DNA): TGTGCCAGCACCCGACACGGAGATACGCAGTATTTT.

This clonotype has just a few counts. The J gene is TRBJ1-5, the V gene TRBV18; 10 bases fit TRBD1. The CDR3 extends over 15 amino acids. Germline loops: CDR1 KGHSH, CDR2 LQKENI. The trim removed 3 bases at V and 5 bases at J, leaving 4 bases unmatched. The chain's CDR3 is CASSPTGGVHQPQHF. CDR3 nucleotides: TGTGCCAGCTCACCGACAGGGGGCGTTCATCAGCCCCAGCATTTT.

The CDR3 DNA reads as TGCAGTGCTAGAGAAGGGGTAGGCGCAGATACGCAGTATTTT. It translates to CSAREGVGADTQYF. The rearrangement joins TRBV20-1 to TRBJ2-3; D possibly corresponds to TRBD1 (5 bases). There are 14 residues in the CDR3. Trimming removed 0 bases at V and 4 bases at J, with 11 bases between. Per germline, CDR1 DFQATT and CDR2 SNEGSKA (reference sequence).

This clonotype was observed many times. This chain uses TRBV19 with TRBJ2-1; D gene ambiguous. The V end was cut by 3 bases, the J end by 5 bases, with 17 bases between. Germline-derived CDR1 and CDR2 are LNHDA and SQIVND (reference sequence). The CDR3 sequence is 16 residues long. The chain's CDR3 is CASSISVTVGDNEQFF. CDR3 coding DNA: TGTGCCAGTAGTATCTCCGTCACCGTTGGGGACAATGAGCAGTTCTTC.

This clonotype was counted at least ten times. The CDR3 DNA reads as TGTGCCAGCAGCTTAGTGGAGGAACGCTCCTACGAGCAGTACTTC. Translating it yields CASSLVEERSYEQYF. The V call is TRBV7-9, the J call TRBJ2-7; tentative D call: TRBD2 (5 bases). The V end lost 1 base, the J end lost 0 bases, and 10 bases lay between the germline ends. CDR1 is SEHNR and CDR2 is FQNEAQ in the germline V gene (reference sequence). The CDR3 consists of 15 residues.

At least ten counts were recorded for this clonotype. The CDR3 region has the DNA TGCGCCAGCAGCTTGGAACAGAACTCCCAAGAGACCCAGTACTTC. Its translation: CASSLEQNSQETQYF. The gene calls are TRBV5-1 and TRBJ2-5; D gene unclear. The CDR3 loop spans 15 amino acids. Germline-derived CDR1 and CDR2 are SGHRS and YFSETQ. V was cut by 0 bases and J by 1 base, with 10 bases left in between.